This entry describes one T cell receptor (beta chain). Its antigen is as yet unknown. These data belong to a study of radiation and T cells in renal cell carcinoma. Study-level findings and limits: Baseline intratumoral clonotype presence is unknown without pretreatment biopsies.

Using immunoSEQ multiplex PCR, the repertoire was profiled, and TCRdb retains in-frame clones only, with some absent. The sample lists around 9,000 clones, roughly 60% seen once, with 15% to 20% in the top ten. Regarding treatment: 15 Gy SBRT to primary tumor, nephrectomy 4 weeks later. Nephrectomy followed 15 Gy stereotactic body radiation by 4 weeks. Trimming shortened V by 4 bases and J by 2 bases, and 15 bases separated the two germline ends. Germline CDR1 and CDR2: SGHKS and YYEKEE (reference sequence). The CDR3 sequence is 15 residues long. The sequence was collected from a woman aged 45 to 65 with renal cell carcinoma. J is TRBJ2-5 and V is TRBV5-5; the D gene is possibly TRBD1 (6 bases). This sample comprised tumor tissue, obtained from a patient whose treatment included radiotherapy and nephrectomy. CDR3 sequence: CASSVGARVQETQYF. CDR3 DNA sequence: TGTGCCAGCAGCGTGGGGGCCCGGGTGCAAGAGACCCAGTACTTC. The full variable domain, with the rest looked up from reference TRBV5-5 and TRBJ2-5, is DAGVTQSPTHLIKTRGQQVTLRCSPISGHKSVSWYQQVLGQGPQFIFQYYEKEERGRGNFPDRFSARQFPNYSSELNVNALLLGDSALYLCASSVGARVQETQYFGPGTRLLVL.